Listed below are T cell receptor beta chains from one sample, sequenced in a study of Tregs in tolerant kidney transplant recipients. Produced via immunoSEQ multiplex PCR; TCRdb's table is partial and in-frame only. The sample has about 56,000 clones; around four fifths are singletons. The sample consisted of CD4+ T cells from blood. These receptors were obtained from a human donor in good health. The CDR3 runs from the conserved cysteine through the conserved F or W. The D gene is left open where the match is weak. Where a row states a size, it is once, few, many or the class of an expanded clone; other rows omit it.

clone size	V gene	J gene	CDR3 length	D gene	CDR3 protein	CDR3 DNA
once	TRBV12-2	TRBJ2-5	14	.	CASRLERGGETQYF	TGTGCAAGTCGCTTAGAGAGGGGCGGGGAGACCCAGTACTTC
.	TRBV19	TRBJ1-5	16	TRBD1	CASSLARDRWNQPQHF	TGTGCCAGTAGTCTCGCCCGGGACAGGTGGAATCAGCCCCAGCATTTT
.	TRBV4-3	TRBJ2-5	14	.	CASSQTVEGETQYF	TGCGCCAGCAGCCAAACGGTAGAGGGAGAGACCCAGTACTTC
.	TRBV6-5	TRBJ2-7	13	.	CASKVWGAGEQYF	TGTGCCAGCAAGGTGTGGGGGGCCGGAGAGCAGTACTTC
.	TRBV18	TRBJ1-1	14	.	CASSPTQVGGEAFF	TGTGCCAGCTCACCCACCCAGGTGGGGGGTGAAGCTTTCTTT
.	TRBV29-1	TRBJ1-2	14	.	CSVADIQGQIGYTF	TGCAGCGTTGCCGATATACAGGGTCAGATCGGCTACACCTTC
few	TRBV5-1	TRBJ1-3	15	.	CASSLAVGAGNTIYF	TGCGCCAGCAGCTTGGCGGTCGGGGCTGGAAACACCATATATTTT
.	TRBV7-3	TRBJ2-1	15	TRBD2	CASSLIPGGADEQFF	TGTGCCAGCAGCTTAATTCCGGGGGGAGCGGATGAGCAGTTCTTC
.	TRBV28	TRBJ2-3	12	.	CASSFETDTQYF	TGTGCCAGCAGTTTTGAAACAGATACGCAGTATTTT
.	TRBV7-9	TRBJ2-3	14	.	CASSLRSIADTQYF	TGTGCCAGCAGCTTACGGTCCATTGCAGATACGCAGTATTTT
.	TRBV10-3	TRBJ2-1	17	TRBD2	CAIGRVAGDSSYNEQFF	TGTGCCATCGGCCGTGTGGCGGGAGATAGCTCCTACAATGAGCAGTTCTTC
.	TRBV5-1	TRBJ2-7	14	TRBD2	CASRPSGGTYEQYF	TGCGCCAGCAGGCCTAGCGGGGGTACCTACGAGCAGTACTTC
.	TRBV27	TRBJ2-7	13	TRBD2	CASRVGGSYEQYF	TGTGCCAGCAGGGTCGGGGGGTCCTACGAGCAGTACTTC
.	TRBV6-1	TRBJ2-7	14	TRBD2	CASSTRGGRASKYF	TGTGCCAGCAGTACCCGGGGCGGGAGGGCCTCAAAGTACTTC
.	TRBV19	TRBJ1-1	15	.	CASSRGGAGDTEAFF	TGTGCCAGTAGTAGGGGAGGGGCAGGGGACACTGAAGCTTTCTTT
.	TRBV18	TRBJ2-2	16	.	CASSPPSGPNTGELFF	TGTGCCAGCTCACCACCAAGTGGTCCAAACACCGGGGAGCTGTTTTTT
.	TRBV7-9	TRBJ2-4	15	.	CASSLVGERGNIQYF	TGTGCCAGCAGCTTAGTAGGCGAGAGGGGAAACATTCAGTACTTC
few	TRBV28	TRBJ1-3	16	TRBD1	CASSATGAPSGNTIYF	TGTGCCAGCAGTGCTACAGGGGCCCCCTCTGGAAACACCATATATTTT
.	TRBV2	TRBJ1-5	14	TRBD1	CASSEQGGAKPQHF	TGTGCCAGCAGTGAACAAGGGGGCGCGAAGCCCCAGCATTTT
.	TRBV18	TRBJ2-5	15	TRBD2	CASSPMASGKETQYF	TGTGCCAGCTCACCAATGGCTAGCGGGAAGGAGACCCAGTACTTC
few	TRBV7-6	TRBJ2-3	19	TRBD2	CASSLDLVSAGGNPDTQYF	TGTGCCAGCAGCTTAGACCTCGTCTCGGCGGGAGGTAATCCAGATACGCAGTATTTT
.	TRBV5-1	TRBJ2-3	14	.	CASSGGGRGDTQYF	TGCGCCAGCAGCGGGGGGGGCCGAGGAGATACGCAGTATTTT
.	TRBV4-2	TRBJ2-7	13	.	CASSQAADYEQYF	TGTGCCAGCAGCCAAGCGGCCGATTACGAGCAGTACTTC
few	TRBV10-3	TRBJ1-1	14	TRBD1	CAISDDRVDTEAFF	TGTGCCATCAGTGATGACAGGGTGGACACTGAAGCTTTCTTT
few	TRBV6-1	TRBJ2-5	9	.	CATHGTQYF	TGTGCCACCCACGGGACCCAGTACTTC
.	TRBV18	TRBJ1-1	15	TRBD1	CASSQRTGEVTEAFF	TGTGCCAGCTCACAAAGGACAGGGGAGGTCACTGAAGCTTTCTTT
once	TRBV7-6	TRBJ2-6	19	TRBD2	CASSFRAGGPSSGANVLTF	TGTGCCAGCAGCTTTCGAGCGGGAGGGCCTTCTTCTGGGGCCAACGTCCTGACTTTC
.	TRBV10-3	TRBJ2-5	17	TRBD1	CAISDRRAGGQAETQYF	TGTGCCATCAGTGACCGCAGGGCAGGGGGACAGGCGGAGACCCAGTACTTC
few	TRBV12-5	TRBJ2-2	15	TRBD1	CASGSGTGRAGELFF	TGTGCTAGTGGTTCGGGGACAGGGCGGGCCGGGGAGCTGTTTTTT